The 28 T cell receptor beta chains below were found in one sample sequenced in a study of monozygotic twins with cystic fibrosis. Sequencing was performed with immunoSEQ multiplex PCR; in TCRdb, only in-frame clones are kept and a portion is missing. The repertoire has tens of thousands of clones, around 96% of them found once; the top ten carry about 0.17%. Sequences were obtained from blood. The receptor source for this set is a girl aged 2 to 10 with cystic fibrosis.

The gene calls are TRBV2 and TRBJ1-5; D not resolved. Germline values: CDR1 SNHLY, CDR2 FYNNEI. V lost 2 bases to trimming and J lost 6 bases, with 8 bases between them. The CDR3 is 13 residues long. DNA of the CDR3: TGTGCCAGCAGTGAATGGAGGGTTCAGCCCCAGCATTTT. It is translated as CASSEWRVQPQHF.

This chain joins TRBV5-1 and TRBJ2-3; TRBD1 matches 7 bases. With 0 bases clipped from V and 4 bases from J, the junction kept 5 bases outside the gene matches. CDR3 length equals 15 residues. The V gene's germline CDR1 is SGHRS and CDR2 YFSETQ. CDR3 in amino acids: CASSLGQGGADTQYF. Written as DNA, the CDR3 is TGCGCCAGCAGCTTGGGACAGGGTGGGGCAGATACGCAGTATTTT.

The rearrangement links TRBV6-5 to TRBJ2-7; D is undetermined. Germline V gene data show CDR1 as MNHEY and CDR2 as SVGAGI. The CDR3 spans 16 residues. V was clipped by 0 bases and J by 4 bases, with 16 bases between them. The CDR3 is CASSYSMSGPIYEQYF. CDR3 DNA: TGTGCCAGCAGTTACTCGATGTCCGGGCCGATATACGAGCAGTACTTC.

The V gene is TRBV4-2, the J gene TRBJ2-1; D is uncertain. Germline CDR1 and CDR2: LGHNA and YNFKEQ. V lost 0 bases to trimming and J lost 9 bases, with 9 bases between them. The CDR3 loop spans 13 amino acids. The CDR3 protein is CASSQELVAEQFF. DNA of the CDR3: TGTGCCAGCAGCCAAGAACTGGTCGCTGAGCAGTTCTTC.

CDR3 DNA: TGTGCCAGCTGGGACAGCACCACTCGTAACTATGGCTACACCTTC. Translated: CASWDSTTRNYGYTF. The chain combines TRBV6-5 with TRBJ1-2; 7 nucleotides match TRBD1. This CDR3 region has 15 residues. J was trimmed by 1 base and V by 8 bases; bases with no gene match: 10. Looked up from germline, CDR1 is MNHEY and CDR2 is SVGAGI.

The chain has TRBV5-1 and TRBJ2-1, with D perhaps matching TRBD2 (5 bases). This CDR3 spans 15 amino acids. Trimming pared 4 bases from V and 0 bases from J, leaving 11 bases between. Germline V gene sequence: CDR1 SGHRS, CDR2 YFSETQ. CDR3: CASSISGSSYNEQFF. CDR3 DNA: TGCGCCAGCAGCATAAGCGGCAGCTCCTACAATGAGCAGTTCTTC.

The chain couples TRBV30 to TRBJ1-6, with TRBD1 identical over 9 bases. The germline V gene has CDR1 GTSNPN and CDR2 SVGIG (reference sequence). This CDR3 is 14 amino acids long. With V trimmed by 2 bases and J by 9 bases, 5 bases remained unmatched. As DNA, the CDR3 is TGTGCCTGGAGTCTTTCGACAGGGGGTTCACCCCTCCACTTT. Translated: CAWSLSTGGSPLHF.

CDR3 loop: CASSLRDRATQYF. In DNA form, the CDR3 reads TGTGCCAGCAGTCTCCGGGACAGGGCTACGCAGTATTTT. The chain recombines TRBV6-6 with TRBJ2-3; 9 nucleotides match TRBD1. The CDR3 has 13 residues. Germline V gene data show CDR1 as MNHNY and CDR2 as SVGAGI (reference sequence). Unmatched junction bases numbered 5, after V lost 5 bases and J lost 8 bases.

The chain uses TRBV2 and TRBJ1-1; D gene uncertain. The CDR3 is 14 residues long. Between the trimmed V and J ends, which lost 5 bases and 3 bases, there was a span of 13 bases. Looked up from germline, CDR1 is SNHLY and CDR2 is FYNNEI. CDR3 DNA sequence: TGTGCCAGCAGTACATCACGCCAAGACACTGAAGCTTTCTTT. Its protein is CASSTSRQDTEAFF.

The J gene is TRBJ1-5, the V gene TRBV10-3, with 7 bases lining up with TRBD1. This CDR3 comprises 15 residues. With V trimmed by 3 bases and J by 5 bases, 7 bases remained unmatched. Looked up from germline, CDR1 is ENHRY and CDR2 is SYGVKD. The CDR3 reads CAISDPDRADQPQHF. CDR3 sequence (DNA): TGTGCCATCAGTGACCCCGACAGGGCCGATCAGCCCCAGCATTTT.

The CDR3 DNA sequence: TGCGCCAGCAGCTTTTCCCCGGGACAGGCATATAATGAAAAACTGTTTTTT. It specifies CASSFSPGQAYNEKLFF. This sequence joins TRBV5-1 and TRBJ1-4, with 8 bases fitting TRBD1. The CDR3 covers 17 residues. Germline lookup yields CDR1 SGHRS and CDR2 YFSETQ. Losses at the gene ends were 2 bases for V and 4 bases for J; bases not matched to a gene: 10.

The CDR3 nucleotides are TGCGCCAGCAGCCCAGCTACGGGGGGCACAGTTGATGGCTACACCTTC. Translating gives CASSPATGGTVDGYTF. V gene TRBV4-1 combines with J gene TRBJ1-2; possible D gene TRBD1, 6 bases. The CDR3 extends over 16 amino acids. Trimming removed 4 bases from V and 6 bases from J, with 21 bases in between. CDR1 is MGHRA, CDR2 YSYEKL, per germline.

The gene calls are TRBV6-5 and TRBJ1-6; 7 nucleotides match TRBD1. Trimming removed 5 bases from V and 3 bases from J; junction bases left unmatched: 1. This CDR3 has 14 residues. Germline V gives CDR1 MNHEY, CDR2 SVGAGI. The CDR3 DNA is TGTGCCAGCAGTAGACAGGGCTATAATTCACCCCTCCACTTT. Its translation is CASSRQGYNSPLHF.

The gene calls are TRBV28 and TRBJ1-2, with D possibly matching TRBD1 (5 bases). Germline CDR1 is MDHEN and CDR2 is SYDVKM. The CDR3 runs to 14 residues. V was cut by 7 bases and J by 3 bases, with 15 bases left in between. The CDR3 DNA is TGTGCCAGCACTGGGGACGGGCTCCACTATGGCTACACCTTC. It translates to CASTGDGLHYGYTF.

V and J are TRBV27 and TRBJ1-1; D call uncertain. The CDR3 is 13 residues long. V lost 8 bases to trimming and J lost 1 base, with 11 bases between them. CDR1 MNHEY and CDR2 SMNVEV come from the germline V gene (reference sequence). The CDR3 bases are TGTGCCAGCGGTCGTACGGGGAACACTGAAGCTTTCTTT. Amino acid sequence: CASGRTGNTEAFF.

The chain has TRBV10-1 and TRBJ1-3; D is uncertain. The CDR3 length is 14 residues. Germline CDR1 WNHNN, CDR2 SYGVQD (reference sequence). The V gene lost 2 bases and the J gene lost 1 base, with 6 bases spanning the gap. The CDR3 spells CASSEQTSGNTIYF. CDR3 sequence (DNA): TGCGCCAGCAGTGAGCAGACTTCTGGAAACACCATATATTTT.

The chain is built from TRBV30 and TRBJ1-2; D not resolved. This CDR3 has 12 amino acids. V lost 2 bases to trimming and J lost 4 bases, with 8 bases between them. Germline values: CDR1 GTSNPN, CDR2 SVGIG (reference sequence). CDR3 in amino acids: CAWSSGPYGYTF. The CDR3 region has the DNA TGTGCCTGGAGTAGCGGACCCTATGGCTACACCTTC.

V is TRBV27 and J is TRBJ1-1; D not certain. CDR3 size: 15 residues. Trimming removed 2 bases at V and 6 bases at J, with 16 bases between. CDR1 is MNHEY and CDR2 is SMNVEV in the germline V gene (reference sequence). In nucleotides, the CDR3 is TGTGCCAGCAGTTTAAGGGCGGGCCTTCCGTCTGAAGCTTTCTTT. Translating gives CASSLRAGLPSEAFF.

Written as DNA, the CDR3 is TGTGCCAGCAGTCAAACGACAGGGTGGGATGAGCAGTTCTTC. It is translated as CASSQTTGWDEQFF. The chain links TRBV27 to TRBJ2-1, with 7 nucleotides matching TRBD1. Germline trimming cut 5 bases from V and 8 bases from J; bases unmatched to any gene: 9. Germline CDR1 reads MNHEY; CDR2 reads SMNVEV (reference sequence). The CDR3 is 14 residues long.

CDR3 loop: CASSSATGSSYEQYF. In DNA, the CDR3 is TGTGCCAGCAGTTCCGCGACAGGGAGCTCCTACGAGCAGTACTTC. The rearrangement links TRBV6-5 to TRBJ2-7, with 7 positions matching TRBD1. V shed 4 bases and J 0 bases; nucleotides not matched to a gene: 6. The CDR3 is 15 amino acids. Germline CDR1 reads MNHEY; CDR2 reads SVGAGI.

This chain connects TRBV15 to TRBJ2-1, with 14 bases matching TRBD2. The V segment lost 4 bases and the J segment 7 bases; nucleotides outside the gene matches: 9. Germline CDR1 is LNHNV and CDR2 is YYDKDF (reference sequence). The CDR3 consists of 17 residues. The CDR3: CATSTRRGLAGVNEQFF. CDR3 DNA sequence: TGTGCCACCAGCACCCGGAGGGGACTAGCGGGAGTAAATGAGCAGTTCTTC.

The chain carries TRBV4-1 and TRBJ1-5, with 7 bases matching TRBD1. V shed 3 bases and J 0 bases; nucleotides not matched to a gene: 2. Per the germline V gene, CDR1 is MGHRA and CDR2 is YSYEKL. This CDR3 has 15 amino acids. This chain's CDR3 is CASSHRDSSNQPQHF. The CDR3 DNA sequence: TGCGCCAGCAGCCACAGGGACAGTAGCAATCAGCCCCAGCATTTT.

The genes are TRBV25-1 and TRBJ2-7; D might be TRBD1 (6 bases). Per germline, CDR1 MGHDK and CDR2 SYGVNS. There are 12 residues in the CDR3. Trimming took 3 bases from V and 4 from J, leaving 7 bases between them. CDR3 region: CASSDRGYEQYF. DNA for the CDR3: TGTGCCAGCAGTGACAGGGGATACGAGCAGTACTTC.

The chain carries TRBV7-9 and TRBJ1-1; D call uncertain. Trimming shortened V by 6 bases and J by 0 bases, and 11 bases separated the two germline ends. The germline V gene encodes CDR1 SEHNR and CDR2 FQNEAQ (reference sequence). This CDR3 has 14 residues. This chain's CDR3 is CASRSGKLNTEAFF. CDR3 DNA sequence: TGTGCCAGCAGGAGTGGAAAATTGAACACTGAAGCTTTCTTT. Full variable domain (remainder filled in from reference TRBV7-9 and TRBJ1-1): DTGVSQNPRHKITKRGQNVTFRCDPISEHNRLYWYRQTLGQGPEFLTYFQNEAQLEKSRLLSDRFSAERPKGSFSTLEIQRTEQGDSAMYLCASRSGKLNTEAFFGQGTRLTVV.

The chain combines TRBV20-1 with TRBJ2-3; 7 nucleotides line up with TRBD2. This CDR3 contains 11 residues. V lost 5 bases, J lost 8 bases, and 4 bases stayed unmatched. Germline CDR1 is DFQATT and CDR2 is SNEGSKA (reference sequence). CDR3 sequence: CSAHWGGTQYF. CDR3 nucleotides: TGCAGTGCTCACTGGGGGGGTACGCAGTATTTT.

The chain employs TRBV20-1 and TRBJ2-4; D not certain. The CDR3 is 10 residues long. V lost 3 bases and J lost 8, with 5 bases in between. The germline CDR1 and CDR2 sequences are DFQATT and SNEGSKA (reference sequence). The CDR3 nucleotides are TGCAGTGCTAGCCTAGACATTCAGTACTTC. As protein: CSASLDIQYF.

The gene calls are TRBV19 and TRBJ2-7, with a tentative D call TRBD2 (6 bases). The germline gives CDR1 LNHDA, CDR2 SQIVND (reference sequence). V dropped 8 bases and J dropped 0 bases, with 14 bases sitting between them. The CDR3 totals 14 residues. DNA for the CDR3: TGTGCCAGTTCCGGGGACTCAGCCTCCTACGAGCAGTACTTC. It translates to CASSGDSASYEQYF.

The chain employs TRBV20-1 and TRBJ1-4; D is unresolved. Per germline, CDR1 DFQATT and CDR2 SNEGSKA (reference sequence). The CDR3 loop spans 11 amino acids. Trimming shortened V by 1 base and J by 8 bases, and 5 bases separated the two germline ends. The CDR3: CSARAGEKLFF. CDR3 nucleotide sequence: TGCAGTGCTAGAGCGGGGGAAAAACTGTTTTTT.